This T cell receptor (beta chain) was profiled in a study of blood T cell repertoires in COVID-19. There are 13 residues in the CDR3. Trimming left V 9 bases short and J 1 base short, with 12 bases between. Germline lookup yields CDR1 MNHEY and CDR2 SVGAGI. Participant ages covered roughly 18 to 89 years across 20 to 30 US areas. Some clones are missing from TCRdb's copy, which holds only in-frame ones; the method was immunoSEQ multiplex PCR. The table has 200,000 to 250,000 clones, about four fifths seen once. Sequencing input: PBMCs or T cells enriched from blood (not recorded which). The source of this sequence is a woman in her 40s with acute COVID-19. The V and J genes are TRBV6-5 and TRBJ2-5; D may be TRBD2 (6 bases). CDR3 residues: CARSAGSQETQYF. CDR3 sequence (DNA): TGTGCCAGATCCGCGGGGTCCCAAGAGACCCAGTACTTC.